This T cell receptor beta chain was captured in a study of T cell repertoires in cytomegalovirus infection. CDR1 and CDR2 (germline): DFQATT, SNEGSKA (reference sequence). Trimming took 6 bases from V and 3 from J, leaving 11 bases between them. CDR3 length: 12 residues. A single record per CDR3 protein comes from TCRdb applying MiXCR to the reads. The top ten clones hold about two fifths of a sample with about 100,000 distinct CDR3 sequences, about 25% of them seen once. The chain couples TRBV20-1 to TRBJ2-5; tentative D call: TRBD1 (6 bases). The sample consisted of CD8+ T cells from PBMCs. This receptor was taken from a human donor in good health (CMV status not recorded). Some clones in this sample may be carry-over from other donors' samples. For the CDR3, the DNA is TGCAGTGCAGATCCAGGGGAAGAGACCCAGTACTTC. Translated, it gives CSADPGEETQYF.